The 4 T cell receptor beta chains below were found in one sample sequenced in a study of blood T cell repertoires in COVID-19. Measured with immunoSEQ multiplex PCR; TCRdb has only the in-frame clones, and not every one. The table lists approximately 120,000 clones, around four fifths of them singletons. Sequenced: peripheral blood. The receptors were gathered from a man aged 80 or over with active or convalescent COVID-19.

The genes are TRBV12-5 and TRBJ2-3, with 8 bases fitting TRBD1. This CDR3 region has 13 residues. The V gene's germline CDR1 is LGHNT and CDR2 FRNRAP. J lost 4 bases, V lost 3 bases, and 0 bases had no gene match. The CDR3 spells CASGLQGADTQYF. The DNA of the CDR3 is TGTGCTAGTGGTTTACAGGGGGCAGATACGCAGTATTTT.

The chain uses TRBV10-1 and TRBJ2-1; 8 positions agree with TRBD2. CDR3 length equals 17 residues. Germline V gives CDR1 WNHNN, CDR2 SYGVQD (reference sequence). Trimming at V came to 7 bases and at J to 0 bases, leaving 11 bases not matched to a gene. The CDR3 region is CASTSRISGTSYNEQFF. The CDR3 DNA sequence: TGCGCCAGCACTTCACGGATTAGCGGGACCTCCTACAATGAGCAGTTCTTC.

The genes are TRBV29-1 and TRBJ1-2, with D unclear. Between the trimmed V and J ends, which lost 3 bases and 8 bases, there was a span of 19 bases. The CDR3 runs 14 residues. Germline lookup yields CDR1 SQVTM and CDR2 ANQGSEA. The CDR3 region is CSVDELGILGGYTF. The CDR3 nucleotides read TGCAGCGTTGATGAGCTGGGCATACTAGGCGGCTACACCTTC.

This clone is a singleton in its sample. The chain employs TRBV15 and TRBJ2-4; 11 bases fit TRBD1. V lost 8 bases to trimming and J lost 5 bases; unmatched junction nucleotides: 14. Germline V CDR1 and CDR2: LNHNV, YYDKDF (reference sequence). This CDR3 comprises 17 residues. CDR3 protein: CATRDRGSGGSENIQYF. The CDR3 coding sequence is TGTGCCACCCGGGACAGGGGGTCGGGAGGATCCGAAAACATTCAGTACTTC. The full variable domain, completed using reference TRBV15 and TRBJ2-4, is DAMVIQNPRYQVTQFGKPVTLSCSQTLNHNVMYWYQQKSSQAPKLLFHYYDKDFNNEADTPDNFQSRRPNTSFCFLDIRSPGLGDTAMYLCATRDRGSGGSENIQYFGAGTRLSVL.